This T cell receptor (beta chain) comes out of a study of beta chain features in type 1 diabetes. General study results and limits: Any PCR bias toward short templates would affect both groups alike. The similarity of naive, central memory and Treg TCRB repertoires appeared greater among patients than among healthy donors.

Reverse transcription of all isolated RNA meant that expressed TCRB transcripts were sequenced. The data were produced by immunoSEQ multiplex PCR, yet TCRdb's version contains in-frame clones alone and is incomplete. This table has 860,000 or so clones, roughly a sixth appearing once. The V end was cut by 3 bases, the J end by 10 bases, with 16 bases between. This CDR3 has 14 amino acids. Germline-derived CDR1 and CDR2 are SGHNT and YYREEE (reference sequence). Worth noting for this clone: Its antigen remains unidentified.

This clonotype was obtained from a woman under 30 in good health. The V gene is TRBV5-4, the J gene TRBJ1-4; the D gene is possibly TRBD1 (6 bases). Material for sequencing was naive CD4+ T cells from blood. The CDR3 sequence is CASSSDSDSLKLFF. CDR3 coding DNA: TGTGCCAGCAGCTCGGACAGCGACAGCTTAAAACTGTTTTTT.